The entry below describes one T cell receptor (beta chain). Its antigen is undetermined. An end of the junction does not agree with germline; a read error may underlie this. The CDR3 is 12 residues long. Germline CDR1 SGHVS, CDR2 FNYEAQ. These data come from a study of cytomegalovirus exposure and HLA in healthy donors. Points from the study as a whole: Cytomegalovirus association was assigned to more than 150 TCR beta chains.

The PCR contained 60 Vbeta and 13 Jbeta primers. Sequencing was performed with immunoSEQ multiplex PCR; in TCRdb, only in-frame clones are kept and a portion is missing. The repertoire has 100,000 or so clones, 60% to 85% of them found once; the top ten carry around 1.3%. This clonotype originated in a man aged 40-49 years in good health and CMV-seronegative. J is TRBJ1-1 and V is TRBV7-6; 7 nucleotides align to TRBD1. Sample: PBMCs. This chain's CDR3 is CASSLAAEGQLF. The DNA for the CDR3 is TGTGCCAGCAGCTTAGCAGCGGAGGGACAGCTCTTT.